The T cell receptor (beta chain) described here comes from a study of blood T cells in healthy people across ages. Study observations and caveats: Higher diversity and more naive CD4+ cells were features of long-lived donors, compared to aged donors. CMV status of donors was not determined, possibly confounding expanded clonotype changes.

The trim removed 4 bases at V and 11 bases at J, leaving 13 bases unmatched. In germline, CDR1 is SGHAT, CDR2 FQNNGV. The CDR3 contains 15 residues. For the second PCR, which ran for about 7 to 11 cycles, a sample-barcoded 5' primer and a J-beta primer mix were used. Each cDNA molecule carried a tag from a template-switch adaptor that contained 12 random nucleotides. Using its own MiXCR run on the 5' RACE reads, TCRdb lists one record per CDR3 protein. Of approximately 810,000 distinct CDR3 sequences in the sample, 29% were seen once. For this clonotype: What it binds is unknown.

The receptor was isolated from a woman of 80 years or more in good health. The sequenced sample was blood. V and J are TRBV11-2 and TRBJ2-5, with TRBD1 matching 10 bases. This CDR3 reads CASSSLRDRGNEQYF. The CDR3 DNA sequence: TGTGCCAGCAGCTCCCTCCGGGACAGGGGCAATGAGCAGTACTTC.